This TCR beta chain is drawn from a study of shared clonotypes between healthy human individuals. The naive CD8 subset, CD45RO-negative cells positively selected for CCR7, excluded terminally differentiated effector memory CD45RA+ cells. TCRdb keeps only in-frame clones here, not all; method: immunoSEQ multiplex PCR. The sample has 2 million or so clones, less than 95% seen once. Germline V gene data show CDR1 as MGHRA and CDR2 as YSYEKL. The CDR3 has 13 amino acids. V was pared by 1 base and J by 7 bases, with 10 bases between. Input material: naive CD8+ T cells sorted from blood. The chain employs TRBV4-1 and TRBJ1-1; no clear D gene. This receptor was taken from a man in his late teens or twenties in good health. CDR3 nucleotide sequence: TGCGCCAGCAGCCAAGTGGGCGCGGATGAAGCTTTCTTT. As protein: CASSQVGADEAFF.